This T cell receptor beta chain stems from a study of T cells in Graves' hyperthyroidism and ophthalmopathy. Graves' hyperthyroidism was deemed stable given no ophthalmopathy progression within 18 months. Researchers took RNA transcripts and amplified the TCR beta CDR3 regions from them. Initially, a first-round RT-PCR of the TCR CDR3 employed the HTBI primer set. In TCRdb, the multiplex PCR reads were re-called with MiXCR into one record per CDR3 protein. In the table there are around 200,000 distinct CDR3 sequences, 15% to 20% of which are singletons. The CDR3 covers 16 residues. This receptor was taken from a middle-aged man with Graves' hyperthyroidism. The chain recombines TRBV3-2 with TRBJ2-3. TRBV3-2 is listed as a pseudogene. Source material: blood. The CDR3 coding sequence is TGTGCCAGCAGCCAAGAGGGGAAGTCAGCGCCAGATACGCAGTATTTT. This translates into CASSQEGKSAPDTQYF.